The T cell receptor beta chain under discussion was sequenced for a study of CD8 T cells in ankylosing spondylitis. General study points: Enrichment of disease-linked clones was reportedly significant in matched ankylosing spondylitis synovial fluid. Reactive arthritis synovial fluid and blood were previously reported to contain some motif variants. Disease-linked clones displayed a CD8+ phenotype and appeared relatively rarely in peripheral blood. Characteristic of ankylosing spondylitis blood, it appeared, was a TCR beta motif comprising eight highly homologous variants.

This clonotype was seen only a few times. What it recognizes is unknown. 5'-RACE, quantitative and with molecular barcodes, yielded the TCR beta libraries. One entry per CDR3 protein results from TCRdb running MiXCR on the 5' RACE reads. The sample has approximately 550,000 distinct CDR3 sequences; roughly an eighth are singletons. The receptor was isolated from a male donor with ankylosing spondylitis. Sequences were obtained from blood, either unsorted or a sorted T cell fraction (not recorded which).

The CDR3 DNA follows: TGCGCCAGCAGCCAAGATAGGAGACAGGGGGAACGCAATCAGCCCCAGCATTTT. This translates into CASSQDRRQGERNQPQHF. The rearrangement links TRBV4-1 to TRBJ1-5, with 9 bases fitting TRBD1. The germline CDR1 and CDR2 sequences are MGHRA and YSYEKL. V trimming: 0 bases; J trimming: 2 bases; junction bases outside the gene matches: 8. This CDR3 is 18 amino acids long.